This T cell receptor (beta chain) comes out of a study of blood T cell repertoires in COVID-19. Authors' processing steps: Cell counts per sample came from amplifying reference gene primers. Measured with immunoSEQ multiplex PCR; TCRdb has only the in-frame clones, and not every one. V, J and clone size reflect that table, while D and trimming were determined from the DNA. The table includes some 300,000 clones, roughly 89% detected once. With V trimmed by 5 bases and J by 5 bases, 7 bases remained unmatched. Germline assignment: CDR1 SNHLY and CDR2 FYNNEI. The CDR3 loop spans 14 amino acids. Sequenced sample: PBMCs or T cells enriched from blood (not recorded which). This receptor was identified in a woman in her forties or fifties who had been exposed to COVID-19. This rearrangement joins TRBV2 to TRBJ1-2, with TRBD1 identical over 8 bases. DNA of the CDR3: TGTGCCAGCAGTTGGACAGGGAATATTTATGGCTACACCTTC. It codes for CASSWTGNIYGYTF.